This T cell receptor (beta chain) was recovered during a study of CD8 T cells in ankylosing spondylitis. Broader study findings: As for the disease-linked clones, they showed a CD8+ phenotype and occurred at relatively low frequencies in peripheral blood. Made up of eight highly homologous variants, a TCR beta motif appeared characteristic of ankylosing spondylitis blood. Reportedly, matched ankylosing spondylitis synovial fluid was significantly enriched for disease-linked clones.

This clonotype has a count of ten or more. Its specificity is unknown. Quantitative 5'-RACE with molecular barcodes was used to make the TCR beta libraries. TCRdb reprocessed the 5' RACE reads via MiXCR and lists one record per CDR3 protein. The repertoire holds more than 150,000 distinct CDR3 sequences, with 11% as singletons. What was sequenced was blood, either unsorted or a sorted T cell fraction (not recorded which). This TCR came from a male donor with ankylosing spondylitis or in good health (not recorded which).

As DNA, the CDR3 is TGTGCCACCAGCAGAGTGGCACAGGGGGGGCAGCCCCAGCATTTT. Amino acid sequence: CATSRVAQGGQPQHF. The gene calls are TRBV15 and TRBJ1-5; 8 positions match TRBD1. The CDR3 extends over 15 amino acids. The germline gives CDR1 LNHNV, CDR2 YYDKDF (reference sequence). Germline trimming cut 1 base from V and 7 bases from J; bases unmatched to any gene: 6.